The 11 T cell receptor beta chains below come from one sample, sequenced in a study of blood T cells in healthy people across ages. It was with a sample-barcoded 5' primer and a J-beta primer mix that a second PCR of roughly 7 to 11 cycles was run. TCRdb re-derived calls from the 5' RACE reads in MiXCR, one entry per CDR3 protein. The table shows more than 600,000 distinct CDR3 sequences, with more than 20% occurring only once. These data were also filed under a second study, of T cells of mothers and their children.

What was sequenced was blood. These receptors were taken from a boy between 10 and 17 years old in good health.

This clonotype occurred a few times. The CDR3 region is CANSKEELAEQYF. Written as DNA, the CDR3 is TGTGCCAACAGCAAAGAGGAGTTGGCCGAGCAGTACTTC. This chain joins TRBV21-1 and TRBJ2-5. The J call may be mistaken, given a closer DNA end match to TRBJ2-7. TRBV21-1 is shown as a pseudogene. CDR3 size: 13 residues.

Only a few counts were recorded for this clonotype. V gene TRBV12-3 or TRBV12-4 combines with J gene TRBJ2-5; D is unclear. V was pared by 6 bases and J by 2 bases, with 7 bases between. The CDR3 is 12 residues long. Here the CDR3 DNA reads TGTGCCAGCAGGCCGGATCAAGAGACCCAGTACTTC. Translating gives CASRPDQETQYF.

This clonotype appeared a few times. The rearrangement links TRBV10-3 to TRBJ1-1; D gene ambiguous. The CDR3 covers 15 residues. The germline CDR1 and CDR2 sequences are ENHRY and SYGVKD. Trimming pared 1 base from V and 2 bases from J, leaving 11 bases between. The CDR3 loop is CAISELWGGNTEAFF. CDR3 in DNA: TGTGCCATCAGTGAGTTGTGGGGAGGAAACACTGAAGCTTTCTTT.

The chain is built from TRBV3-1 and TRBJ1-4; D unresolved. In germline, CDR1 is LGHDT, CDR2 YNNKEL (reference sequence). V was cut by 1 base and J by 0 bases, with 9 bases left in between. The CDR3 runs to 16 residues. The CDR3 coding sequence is TGTGCCAGCAGCCAAGGGAGGTGGACAACTAATGAAAAACTGTTTTTT. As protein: CASSQGRWTTNEKLFF. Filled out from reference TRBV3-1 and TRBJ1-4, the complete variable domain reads DTAVSQTPKYLVTQMGNDKSIKCEQNLGHDTMYWYKQDSKKFLKIMFSYNNKELIINETVPNRFSPKSPDKAHLNLHINSLELGDSAVYFCASSQGRWTTNEKLFFGSGTQLSVL.

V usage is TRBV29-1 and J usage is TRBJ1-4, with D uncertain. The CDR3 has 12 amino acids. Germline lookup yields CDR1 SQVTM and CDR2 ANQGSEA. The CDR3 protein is CTARKDNEKLFF. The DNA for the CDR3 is TGCACGGCCCGGAAGGATAATGAAAAACTGTTTTTT.

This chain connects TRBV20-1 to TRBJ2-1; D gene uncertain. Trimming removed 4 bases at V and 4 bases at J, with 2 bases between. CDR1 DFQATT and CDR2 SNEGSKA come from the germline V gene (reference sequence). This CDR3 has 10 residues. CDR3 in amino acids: CSAIYNEQFF. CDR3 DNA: TGCAGTGCTATTTACAATGAGCAGTTCTTC.

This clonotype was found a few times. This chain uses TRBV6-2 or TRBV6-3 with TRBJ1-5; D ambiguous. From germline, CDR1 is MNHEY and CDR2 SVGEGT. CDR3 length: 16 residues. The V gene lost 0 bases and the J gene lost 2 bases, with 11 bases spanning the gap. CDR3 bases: TGTGCCAGCAGTTACTCGAGGTCGACCGGCAATCAGCCCCAGCATTTT. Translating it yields CASSYSRSTGNQPQHF.

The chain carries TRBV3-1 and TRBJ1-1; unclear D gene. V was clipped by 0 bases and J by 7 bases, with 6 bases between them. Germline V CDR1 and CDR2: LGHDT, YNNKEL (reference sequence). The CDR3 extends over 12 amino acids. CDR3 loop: CASSQEYGEAFF. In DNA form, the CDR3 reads TGTGCCAGCAGCCAAGAGTATGGTGAAGCTTTCTTT.

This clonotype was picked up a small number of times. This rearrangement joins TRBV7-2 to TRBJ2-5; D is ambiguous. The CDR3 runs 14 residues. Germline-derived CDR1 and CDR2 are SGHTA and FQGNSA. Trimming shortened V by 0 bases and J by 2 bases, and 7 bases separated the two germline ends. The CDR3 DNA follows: TGTGCCAGCAGCTTAGCAGGGATGCAAGAGACCCAGTACTTC. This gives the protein CASSLAGMQETQYF.

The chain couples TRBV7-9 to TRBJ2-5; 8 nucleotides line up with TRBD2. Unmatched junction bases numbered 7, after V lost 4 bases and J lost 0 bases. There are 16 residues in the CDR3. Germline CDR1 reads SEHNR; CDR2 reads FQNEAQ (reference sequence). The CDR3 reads CASSSLAAQYQETQYF. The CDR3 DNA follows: TGTGCCAGCAGCTCACTAGCGGCGCAGTACCAAGAGACCCAGTACTTC.

CDR3 region: CASGPWTEDNEQFF. CDR3 nucleotides: TGTGCTAGTGGTCCCTGGACGGAGGACAATGAGCAGTTCTTC. This sequence joins TRBV12-5 and TRBJ2-1; TRBD2 is a possible D gene (5 bases). Germline CDR1 reads LGHNT; CDR2 reads FRNRAP. CDR3 length equals 14 residues. V was shortened by 5 bases and J by 5 bases, with 13 bases between the two germline ends.